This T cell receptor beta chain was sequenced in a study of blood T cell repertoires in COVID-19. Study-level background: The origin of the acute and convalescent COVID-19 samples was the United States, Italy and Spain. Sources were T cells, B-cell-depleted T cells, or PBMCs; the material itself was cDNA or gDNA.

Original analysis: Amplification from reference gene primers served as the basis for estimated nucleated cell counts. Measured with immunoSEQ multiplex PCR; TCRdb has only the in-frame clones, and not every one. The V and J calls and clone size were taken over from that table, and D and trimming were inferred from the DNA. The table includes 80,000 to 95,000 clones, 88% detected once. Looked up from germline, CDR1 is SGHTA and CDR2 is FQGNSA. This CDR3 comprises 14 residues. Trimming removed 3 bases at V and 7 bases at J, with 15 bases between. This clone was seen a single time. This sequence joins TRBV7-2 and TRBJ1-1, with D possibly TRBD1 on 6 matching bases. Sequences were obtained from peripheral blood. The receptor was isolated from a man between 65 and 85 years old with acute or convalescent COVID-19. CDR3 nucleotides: TGTGCCAGCAGCTTCTCCAGGGGCATAGGTGAAGCTTTCTTT. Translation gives CASSFSRGIGEAFF.